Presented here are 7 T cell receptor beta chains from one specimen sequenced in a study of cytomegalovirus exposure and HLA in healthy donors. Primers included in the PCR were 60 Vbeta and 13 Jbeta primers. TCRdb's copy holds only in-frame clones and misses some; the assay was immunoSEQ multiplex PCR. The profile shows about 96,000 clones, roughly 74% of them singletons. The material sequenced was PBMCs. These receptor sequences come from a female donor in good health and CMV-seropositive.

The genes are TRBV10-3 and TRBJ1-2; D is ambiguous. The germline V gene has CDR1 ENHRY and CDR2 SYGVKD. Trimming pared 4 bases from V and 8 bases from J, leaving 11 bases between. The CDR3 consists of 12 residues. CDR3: CAISGAEGGYTF. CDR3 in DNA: TGTGCCATCAGTGGGGCAGAAGGAGGCTACACCTTC.

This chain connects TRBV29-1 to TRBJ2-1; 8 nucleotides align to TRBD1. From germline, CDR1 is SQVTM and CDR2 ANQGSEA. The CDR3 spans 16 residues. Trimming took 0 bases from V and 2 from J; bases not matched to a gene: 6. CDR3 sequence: CSVEDLHRGTYNEQFF. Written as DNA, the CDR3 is TGCAGCGTTGAAGATTTGCACAGGGGGACCTACAATGAGCAGTTCTTC.

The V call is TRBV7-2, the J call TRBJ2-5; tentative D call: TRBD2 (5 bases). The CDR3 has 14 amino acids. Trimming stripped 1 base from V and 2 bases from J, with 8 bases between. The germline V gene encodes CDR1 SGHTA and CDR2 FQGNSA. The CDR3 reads CASSLGLPQETQYF. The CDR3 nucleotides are TGTGCCAGCAGCTTAGGACTACCACAAGAGACCCAGTACTTC.

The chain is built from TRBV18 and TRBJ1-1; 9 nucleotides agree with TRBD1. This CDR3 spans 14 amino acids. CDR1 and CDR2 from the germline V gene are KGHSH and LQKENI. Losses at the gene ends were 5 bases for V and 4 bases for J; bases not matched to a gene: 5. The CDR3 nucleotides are TGTGCCAGCTCAGGACAGGGGTCTACCACTGAAGCTTTCTTT. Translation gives CASSGQGSTTEAFF.

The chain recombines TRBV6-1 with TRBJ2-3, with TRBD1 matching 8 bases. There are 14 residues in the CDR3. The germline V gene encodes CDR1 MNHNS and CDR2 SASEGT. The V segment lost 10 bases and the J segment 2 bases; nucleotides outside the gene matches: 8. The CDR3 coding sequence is TGTGCCACCAACCGGGACAGGACCACAGATACGCAGTATTTT. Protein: CATNRDRTTDTQYF.

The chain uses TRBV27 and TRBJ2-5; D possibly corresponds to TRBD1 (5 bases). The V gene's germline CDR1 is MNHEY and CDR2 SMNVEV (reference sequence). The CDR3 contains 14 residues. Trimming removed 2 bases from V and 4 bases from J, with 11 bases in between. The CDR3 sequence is CASSLPGQGETQYF. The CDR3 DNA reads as TGTGCCAGCAGTTTACCGGGCCAGGGAGAGACCCAGTACTTC.

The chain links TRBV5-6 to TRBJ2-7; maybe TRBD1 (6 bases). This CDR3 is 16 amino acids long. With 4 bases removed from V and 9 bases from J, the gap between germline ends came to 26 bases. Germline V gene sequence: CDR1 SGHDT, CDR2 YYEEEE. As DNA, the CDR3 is TGTGCCAGCAGCCAACCCGGGGCCAGGGGAGCTACGGTGCAGTACTTC. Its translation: CASSQPGARGATVQYF.